The source of this T cell receptor (beta chain) is a study of cytomegalovirus exposure and HLA in healthy donors. Whole-study results and caveats: As confirmed in vitro, three CMV-associated chains were specific for CMV antigens. Presence/absence analyses assumed roughly uniform sequencing depth across donors, which may not hold. A prior analysis recorded that most TCR beta V segments were productive about 90% or about 30% of the time.

As for this clone: The target antigen is unknown.

The PCR made use of 60 Vbeta and 13 Jbeta primers. Data came from immunoSEQ multiplex PCR; TCRdb stores just in-frame clones and leaves some out. The sample includes more than 40,000 clones. The CDR3 spans 11 residues. Germline CDR1 and CDR2: MNHEY and SVGAGI. V lost 5 bases and J lost 5, with 6 bases in between. Sequenced: PBMCs. The chain is built from TRBV6-5 and TRBJ1-1, with D possibly being TRBD1 (6 bases). The source is a male donor in good health and CMV-seronegative. DNA of the CDR3: TGTGCCAGCAGTGGGACAACTGAAGCTTTCTTT. This gives the protein CASSGTTEAFF.